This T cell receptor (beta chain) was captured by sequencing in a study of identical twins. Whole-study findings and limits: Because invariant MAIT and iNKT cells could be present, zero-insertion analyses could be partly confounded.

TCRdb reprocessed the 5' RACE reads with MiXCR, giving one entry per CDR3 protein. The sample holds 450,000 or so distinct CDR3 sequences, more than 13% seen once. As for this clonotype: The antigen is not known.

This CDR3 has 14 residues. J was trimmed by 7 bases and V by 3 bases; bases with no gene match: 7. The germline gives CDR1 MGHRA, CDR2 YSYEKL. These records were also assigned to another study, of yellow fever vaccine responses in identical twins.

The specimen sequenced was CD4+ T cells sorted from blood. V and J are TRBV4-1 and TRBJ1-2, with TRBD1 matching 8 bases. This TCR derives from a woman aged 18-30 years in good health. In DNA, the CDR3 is TGCGCCAGCAGCCAGTCGACAGGGGAGACTGGCTACACCTTC. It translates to CASSQSTGETGYTF.